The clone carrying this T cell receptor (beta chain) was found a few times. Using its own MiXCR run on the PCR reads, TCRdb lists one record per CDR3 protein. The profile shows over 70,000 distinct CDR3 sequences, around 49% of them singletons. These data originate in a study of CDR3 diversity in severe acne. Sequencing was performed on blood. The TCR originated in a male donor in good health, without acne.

The CDR3 coding sequence is TGTGCCACCATACCAACCGGGACAGCTAACTATGGCTACACCTTC. This sequence encodes CATIPTGTANYGYTF. The chain links TRBV19 to TRBJ1-2; 7 nucleotides align to TRBD1. The CDR3 contains 15 residues. J gave up 0 bases and V 10 bases, and 11 bases lay outside the gene matches. Per the germline V gene, CDR1 is LNHDA and CDR2 is SQIVND (reference sequence).